Listed here are 8 T cell receptor beta chains from one sample, sequenced in a study of CD8+CD57+ T cells in acquired aplastic anemia. Patients chosen for sequencing had shown CD8+CD57+ cell expansion by flow cytometry. The study profiled TCR beta VDJ and CDR3 using genomic DNA as template. TCRdb processed the reads anew with MiXCR; each CDR3 protein has one entry. The table lists roughly 170,000 distinct CDR3 sequences, almost 50% of them singletons, with 10% to 15% in the top ten. Source material: sorted CD4+, CD8+, or CD8+CD57+ T cells (not recorded which) from PBMCs. The receptors were gathered from a human donor with aplastic anemia.

V is TRBV2 and J is TRBJ2-3; D is unclear. CDR1 and CDR2 (germline): SNHLY, FYNNEI. The CDR3 extends over 14 amino acids. V was clipped by 4 bases and J by 1 base, with 9 bases between them. CDR3 sequence: CASSAIVGTDTQYF. CDR3 coding DNA: TGTGCCAGCAGTGCTATCGTAGGCACAGATACGCAGTATTTT.

This chain connects TRBV30 to TRBJ1-2, with D perhaps matching TRBD1 (6 bases). Deletions cut 5 bases from V and 2 bases from J, with 12 bases between. Germline CDR1 is GTSNPN and CDR2 is SVGIG (reference sequence). The CDR3 is 13 residues long. DNA of the CDR3: TGTGCCTGGGGAGGGGGAGGGAACTATGGCTACACCTTC. It yields the protein CAWGGGGNYGYTF. Drawing the rest from reference TRBV30 and TRBJ1-2, the complete variable domain is SQTIHQWPATLVQPVGSPLSLECTVEGTSNPNLYWYRQAAGRGLQLLFYSVGIGQISSEVPQNLSASRPQDRQFILSSKKLLLSDSGFYLCAWGGGGNYGYTFGSGTRLTVV.

This clonotype has ten or more counts. The rearrangement uses TRBV12-3 or TRBV12-4 and TRBJ2-5; D gene unclear. The CDR3 loop spans 14 amino acids. Trimming shortened V by 3 bases and J by 5 bases, and 13 bases separated the two germline ends. Written as DNA, the CDR3 is TGTGCCAGCAGTTTTACATCCGGGTGGGAGACCCAGTACTTC. Translation gives CASSFTSGWETQYF.

The V and J genes are TRBV11-3 and TRBJ2-1; D unresolved. CDR1 and CDR2 (germline): SGHNT, YENEEA. V lost 0 bases to trimming and J lost 3 bases, with 6 bases between them. This CDR3 is 14 amino acids long. The CDR3 DNA follows: TGTGCCAGCAGCTTAGATCTCGTCTACAATGAGCAGTTCTTC. This encodes CASSLDLVYNEQFF. Full variable domain (missing parts from reference TRBV11-3 and TRBJ2-1): EAGVVQSPRYKIIEKKQPVAFWCNPISGHNTLYWYLQNLGQGPELLIRYENEEAVDDSQLPKDRFSAERLKGVDSTLKIQPAELGDSAVYLCASSLDLVYNEQFFGPGTRLTVL.

The CDR3 DNA reads as TGTGCCACCGCTAGGGACAGGGGCACCGGGGAGCTGTTTTTT. This encodes CATARDRGTGELFF. The V and J genes are TRBV24-1 and TRBJ2-2; 10 bases agree with TRBD1. The CDR3 runs to 14 residues. With V trimmed by 9 bases and J by 4 bases, 4 bases remained unmatched. The germline V gene encodes CDR1 KGHDR and CDR2 SFDVKD.

This clonotype was recorded at least ten times. The CDR3 loop reads CASSGGRQASYEQYF. The CDR3 DNA reads TGTGCCAGCAGCGGGGGGAGACAGGCTTCCTACGAGCAGTACTTC. V gene TRBV5-6 combines with J gene TRBJ2-7; D is perhaps TRBD1 or TRBD2 (6 bases each). The CDR3 runs to 15 residues. Germline CDR1 and CDR2: SGHDT and YYEEEE. V gave up 4 bases and J gave up 1 base, with 15 bases separating them.

A few counts support this clonotype. The chain uses TRBV12-3 or TRBV12-4 and TRBJ2-5; D ambiguous. Trimming shortened V by 4 bases and J by 4 bases, and 4 bases separated the two germline ends. There are 11 residues in the CDR3. CDR3 loop: CASSYAETQYF. In DNA form, the CDR3 reads TGTGCCAGCAGTTACGCAGAGACCCAGTACTTC.

This clonotype was found many times. The rearrangement links TRBV29-1 to TRBJ2-7; 8 nucleotides agree with TRBD2. CDR1 is SQVTM, CDR2 ANQGSEA, per germline. The CDR3 extends over 13 amino acids. J gave up 3 bases and V 6 bases, and 7 bases lay outside the gene matches. CDR3 amino acids: CSVDPGLGYEQYF. DNA for the CDR3: TGCAGCGTCGACCCGGGACTAGGCTACGAGCAGTACTTC.